This T cell receptor (beta chain) was retrieved from a study of T cells in Graves' hyperthyroidism and ophthalmopathy. Trimming took 5 bases from V and 3 from J, leaving 19 bases between them. The CDR3 sequence is 16 residues long. This clonotype has a handful of counts. Researchers amplified the TCR beta CDR3 regions from RNA transcripts. Primed by the HTBI set, a first-round RT-PCR was run on the TCR CDR3. TCRdb recomputed calls from the multiplex PCR reads with MiXCR, one row per CDR3 protein. The data hold about 59,000 distinct CDR3 sequences, with approximately 53% observed a single time. The chain couples TRBV12-3 or TRBV12-4 to TRBJ1-2; D may be TRBD1 (6 bases). Sequencing was carried out using blood. The TCR sequence derives from an older woman with Graves' ophthalmopathy. CDR3 residues: CASSRNPRGIDYGYTF. The CDR3 nucleotides read TGTGCCAGCAGTCGAAATCCGAGGGGGATTGACTATGGCTACACCTTC.